Following are 5 T cell receptor beta chains from one sample sequenced in a study of T cell changes during pregnancy in multiple sclerosis. Profiling relied on immunoSEQ multiplex PCR, and the TCRdb table lists in-frame clones only, not all of them. The data contain 60,000 to 75,000 clones, roughly 91% of them seen just once; the ten biggest clones take up about 0.85%. Material: peripheral blood, obtained before pregnancy. Receptor source: a female donor with multiple sclerosis, enrolled in a pregnancy study.

The chain carries TRBV30 and TRBJ1-2, with D unclear. Germline V CDR1 and CDR2: GTSNPN, SVGIG (reference sequence). CDR3 length equals 14 residues. V lost 7 bases and J lost 1, with 16 bases in between. As DNA, the CDR3 is TGTGCCTCCTACCCCCCCACAGTTAACTATGGCTACACCTTC. Amino acid sequence: CASYPPTVNYGYTF.

The chain joins TRBV2 to TRBJ1-1; possible D gene TRBD1, 6 bases. Per germline, CDR1 SNHLY and CDR2 FYNNEI. V was clipped by 7 bases and J by 6 bases, with 27 bases between them. This CDR3 comprises 17 residues. CDR3 nucleotides: TGTGCCAGCATGGGGTCTCGAATCGGACAGCCAGTCCCTGAAGCTTTCTTT. The encoded protein is CASMGSRIGQPVPEAFF.

The CDR3 nucleotides are TGTGCCAGTAGTATAGGTATCGGGGGTTTGAACACTGAAGCTTTCTTT. Translated: CASSIGIGGLNTEAFF. The V call is TRBV19, the J call TRBJ1-1; a weak D match, TRBD1 (5 bases). Germline assignment: CDR1 LNHDA and CDR2 SQIVND (reference sequence). V was clipped by 1 base and J by 0 bases, with 12 bases between them. CDR3 length: 16 amino acids.

V gene TRBV25-1 combines with J gene TRBJ2-2; 10 positions agree with TRBD1. The CDR3 length is 14 residues. V shed 9 bases and J 6 bases; nucleotides not matched to a gene: 7. CDR1 is MGHDK, CDR2 SYGVNS, per germline. The CDR3 DNA follows: TGTGCCAGTAGCGGGACAGGGGTTGCCGGGGAGCTGTTTTTT. Translation: CASSGTGVAGELFF.

The chain links TRBV18 to TRBJ2-3, with D perhaps TRBD1 (5 bases). CDR1 is KGHSH and CDR2 is LQKENI in the germline V gene. Trimming left V 3 bases short and J 0 bases short, with 16 bases between. CDR3 length: 17 residues. The CDR3 is CASSPAQTATSTDTQYF. The CDR3 DNA follows: TGTGCCAGCTCACCTGCCCAGACAGCTACTAGCACAGATACGCAGTATTTT.